This TCR beta chain stems from a study of T cells in Graves' hyperthyroidism and ophthalmopathy. General observations from the study: Within blood appeared most thyroid clonotypes that had expanded above 0.001.

RNA transcripts yielded amplified TCR beta CDR3 regions. The primer set for the first-round RT-PCR of the TCR CDR3 was HTBI. A single record per CDR3 protein comes from TCRdb applying MiXCR to the multiplex PCR reads. The sample contains around 250,000 distinct CDR3 sequences, approximately 14% of which appear only once. Germline assignment: CDR1 DFQATT and CDR2 SNEGSKA (reference sequence). There are 23 residues in the CDR3. The ends lost 0 bases at V and 5 bases at J; junction bases unmatched: 22. Uncontrolled infection, other autoimmune disease, pregnancy and lactation each barred patients from inclusion. Of note for this clonotype: What it binds is unknown.

The chain uses TRBV20-1 and TRBJ2-1; TRBD2 matches at 16 bases. Sample: blood. The receptor comes from a woman in her thirties or forties with Graves' hyperthyroidism that later progressed to Graves' ophthalmopathy. As DNA, the CDR3 is TGCAGTGCTAGAGATTTGATGGGACTAGCGGGAGGGCCCCACGGTCGGGGAAACAATGAGCAGTTCTTC. The encoded protein is CSARDLMGLAGGPHGRGNNEQFF.